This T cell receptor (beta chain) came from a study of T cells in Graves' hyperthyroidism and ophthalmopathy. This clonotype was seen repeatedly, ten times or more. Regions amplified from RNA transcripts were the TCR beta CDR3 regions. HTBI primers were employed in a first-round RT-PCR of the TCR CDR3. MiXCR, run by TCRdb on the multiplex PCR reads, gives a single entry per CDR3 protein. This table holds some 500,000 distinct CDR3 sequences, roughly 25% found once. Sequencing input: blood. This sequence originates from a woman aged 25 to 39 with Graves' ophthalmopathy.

The CDR3 loop is CASSNQGQANYGYTF. CDR3 bases: TGTGCCAGCAGTAACCAAGGGCAGGCCAACTATGGCTACACCTTC. V usage is TRBV12-3 or TRBV12-4 and J usage is TRBJ1-2; D call uncertain. The CDR3 length is 15 residues. Trimming removed 5 bases at V and 2 bases at J, with 15 bases between.